This T cell receptor beta chain was sequenced in a study of control samples from healthy donors and cancer patients. Using immunoSEQ multiplex PCR, the repertoire was profiled, and TCRdb retains in-frame clones only, with some absent. The sample records roughly 90,000 clones, over 90% being singletons. The CDR3 runs to 13 residues. CDR1 SNHLY and CDR2 FYNNEI come from the germline V gene. The V gene end was trimmed by 5 bases and the J gene end by 4 bases; junction bases not matched to a gene: 4. The receptor was derived from a woman aged 25-40 years in good health. The source material was blood. The chain carries TRBV2 and TRBJ1-1, with 7 bases that match TRBD1. CDR3 in DNA: TGTGCCAGCAGTTTCCGGGACAGCACTGAAGCTTTCTTT. Protein: CASSFRDSTEAFF.